This T cell receptor beta chain was sequenced during a study of blood T cell repertoires in COVID-19. Looking at the study overall: Italy, Spain and the United States were the sources of the convalescent and acute COVID-19 samples. Nucleic acid was either cDNA or gDNA, and it came from T cells, B-cell-depleted T cells, or PBMCs.

The V gene end was trimmed by 3 bases and the J gene end by 1 base; junction bases not matched to a gene: 8. The CDR3 spans 15 residues. Germline lookup yields CDR1 DFQATT and CDR2 SNEGSKA (reference sequence). Here immunoSEQ multiplex PCR was the method, and the copy in TCRdb shows in-frame clones only, minus some. This sample carries roughly 280,000 clones, around 90% of them seen once, and the ten largest clones take roughly 2.2%. J is TRBJ1-2 and V is TRBV20-1; 7 nucleotides line up with TRBD1. The sample taken for sequencing was peripheral blood. The source of this sequence is a woman in her 50s who had recovered from COVID-19. The CDR3 reads CSASFRDSFNYGYTF. CDR3 nucleotide sequence: TGCAGTGCTAGTTTCAGGGACAGCTTTAACTATGGCTACACCTTC.